This T cell receptor beta chain originates from a study of cytomegalovirus exposure and HLA in healthy donors. The study's findings and limits: TCR beta V segments were, for the most part, productive about 87% or about 30% of the time in an earlier analysis.

Researchers ran the PCR with 60 Vbeta and 13 Jbeta primers. Profiled with immunoSEQ multiplex PCR; TCRdb holds only in-frame clones, not every one. Among around 160,000 clones listed, more than 60% were seen once. The CDR3 totals 13 residues. Between the trimmed V and J ends, which lost 2 bases and 2 bases, there was a span of 5 bases. In germline, CDR1 is SGHNT, CDR2 YYREEE (reference sequence). This clone was found once. The antigen remains undetermined. Specimen: PBMCs. The chain carries TRBV5-4 and TRBJ1-5; D is possibly TRBD1 (5 bases). This clonotype was sampled from a woman between 40 and 50 years old in good health and CMV-seropositive. The CDR3 protein is CASSLQGNQPQHF. Here the CDR3 DNA reads TGTGCCAGCAGCTTACAGGGCAATCAGCCCCAGCATTTT.